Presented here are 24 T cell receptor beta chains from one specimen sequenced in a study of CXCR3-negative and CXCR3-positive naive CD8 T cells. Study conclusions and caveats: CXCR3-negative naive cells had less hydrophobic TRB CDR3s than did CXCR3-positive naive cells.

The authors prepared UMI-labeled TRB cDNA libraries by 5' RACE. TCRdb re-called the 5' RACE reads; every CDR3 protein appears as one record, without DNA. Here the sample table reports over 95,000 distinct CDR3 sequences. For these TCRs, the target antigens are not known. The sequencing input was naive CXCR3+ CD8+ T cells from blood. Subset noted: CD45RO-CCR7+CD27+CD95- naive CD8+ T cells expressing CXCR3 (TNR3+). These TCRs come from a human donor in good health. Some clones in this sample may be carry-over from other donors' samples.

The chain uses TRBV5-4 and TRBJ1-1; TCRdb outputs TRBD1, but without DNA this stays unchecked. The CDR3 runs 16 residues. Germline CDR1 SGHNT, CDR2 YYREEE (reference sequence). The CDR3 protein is CASSMFLGVVNTEAFF.

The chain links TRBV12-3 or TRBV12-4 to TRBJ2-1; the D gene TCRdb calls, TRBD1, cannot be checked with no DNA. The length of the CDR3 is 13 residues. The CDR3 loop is CASSLYTQGEQFF.

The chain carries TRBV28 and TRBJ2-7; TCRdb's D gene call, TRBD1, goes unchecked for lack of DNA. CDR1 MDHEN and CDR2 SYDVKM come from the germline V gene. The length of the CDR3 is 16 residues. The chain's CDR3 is CASSLPSRTGFYEQYF.

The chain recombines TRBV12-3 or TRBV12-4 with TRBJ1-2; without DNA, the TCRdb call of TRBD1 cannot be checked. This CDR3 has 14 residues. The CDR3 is CASSLPPQVYGYTF.

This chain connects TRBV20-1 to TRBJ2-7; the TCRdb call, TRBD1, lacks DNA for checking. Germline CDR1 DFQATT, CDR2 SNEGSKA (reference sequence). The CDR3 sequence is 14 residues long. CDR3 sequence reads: CSVGTDETVYEQYF.

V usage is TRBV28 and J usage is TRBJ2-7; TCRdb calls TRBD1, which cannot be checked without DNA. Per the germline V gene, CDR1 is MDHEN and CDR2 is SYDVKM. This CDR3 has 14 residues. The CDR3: CASSFRVGDAEQYF.

CDR3 loop: CASSLYFAGTDTQYF. The chain combines TRBV7-2 with TRBJ2-3. This CDR3 contains 15 residues. CDR1 and CDR2 (germline): SGHTA, FQGNSA.

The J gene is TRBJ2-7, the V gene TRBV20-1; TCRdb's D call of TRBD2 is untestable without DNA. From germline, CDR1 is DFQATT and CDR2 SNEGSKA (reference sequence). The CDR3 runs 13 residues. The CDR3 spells CSARTSGLYEQYF.

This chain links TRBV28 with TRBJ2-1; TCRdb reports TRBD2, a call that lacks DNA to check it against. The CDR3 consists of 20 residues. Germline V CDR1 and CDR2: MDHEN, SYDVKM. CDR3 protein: CASSLFETSDSSAIYNEQFF.

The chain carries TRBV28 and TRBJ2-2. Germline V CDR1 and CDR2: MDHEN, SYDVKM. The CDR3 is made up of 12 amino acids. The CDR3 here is CASGGNTGELFF.

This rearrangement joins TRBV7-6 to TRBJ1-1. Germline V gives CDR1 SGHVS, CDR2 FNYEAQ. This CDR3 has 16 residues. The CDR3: CASSLDWGTYLTEAFF. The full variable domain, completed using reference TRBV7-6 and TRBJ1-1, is GAGVSQSPRYKVTKRGQDVALRCDPISGHVSLYWYRQALGQGPEFLTYFNYEAQQDKSGLPNDRFSAERPEGSISTLTIQRTEQRDSAMYRCASSLDWGTYLTEAFFGQGTRLTVV.

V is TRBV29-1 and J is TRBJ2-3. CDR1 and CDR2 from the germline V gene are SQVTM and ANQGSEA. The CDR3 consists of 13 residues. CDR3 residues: CSVGAAATDTQYF.

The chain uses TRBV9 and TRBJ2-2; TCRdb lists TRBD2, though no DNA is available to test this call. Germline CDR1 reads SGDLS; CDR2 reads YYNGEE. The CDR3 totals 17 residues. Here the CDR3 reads CASIDPLAFGNTGELFF.

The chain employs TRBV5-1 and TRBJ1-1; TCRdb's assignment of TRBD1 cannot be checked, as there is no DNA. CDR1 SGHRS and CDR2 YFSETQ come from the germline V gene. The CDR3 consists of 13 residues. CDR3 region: CASRAPGEPEAFF.

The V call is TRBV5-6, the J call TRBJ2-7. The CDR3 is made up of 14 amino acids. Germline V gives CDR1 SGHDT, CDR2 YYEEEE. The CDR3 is CASSMGGSSYEQYF.

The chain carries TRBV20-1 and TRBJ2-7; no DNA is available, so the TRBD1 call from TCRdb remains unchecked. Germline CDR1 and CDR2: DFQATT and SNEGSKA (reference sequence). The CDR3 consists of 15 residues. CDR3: CSAKPGDRVFYEQYF.

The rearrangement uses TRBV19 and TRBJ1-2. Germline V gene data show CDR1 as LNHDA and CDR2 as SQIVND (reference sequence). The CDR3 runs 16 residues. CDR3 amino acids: CATANLLYSANYGYTF.

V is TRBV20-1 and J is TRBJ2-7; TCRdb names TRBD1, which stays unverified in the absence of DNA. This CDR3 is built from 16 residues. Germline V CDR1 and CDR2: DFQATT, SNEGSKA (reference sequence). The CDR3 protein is CSARDPSGTGFDEQYF.

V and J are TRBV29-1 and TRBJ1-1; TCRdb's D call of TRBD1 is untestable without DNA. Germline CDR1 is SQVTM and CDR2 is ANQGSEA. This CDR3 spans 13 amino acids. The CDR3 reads CSATTGVNTEAFF.

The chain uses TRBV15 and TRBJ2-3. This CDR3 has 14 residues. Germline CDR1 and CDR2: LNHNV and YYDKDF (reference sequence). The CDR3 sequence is CATSSKASPDTQYF.

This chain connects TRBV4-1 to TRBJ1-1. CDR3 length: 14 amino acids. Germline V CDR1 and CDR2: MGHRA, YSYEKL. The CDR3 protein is CASSQNTEPTEAFF.

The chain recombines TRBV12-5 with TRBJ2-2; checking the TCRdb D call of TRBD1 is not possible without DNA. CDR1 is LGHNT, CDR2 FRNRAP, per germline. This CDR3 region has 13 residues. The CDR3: CASGRGSTGELFF.

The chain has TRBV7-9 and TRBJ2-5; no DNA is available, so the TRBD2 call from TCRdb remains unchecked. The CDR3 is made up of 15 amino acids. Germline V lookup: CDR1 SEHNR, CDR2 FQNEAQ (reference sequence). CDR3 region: CASSLELAEQETQYF.

The CDR3 protein is CASSPDRAYNEQFF. V gene TRBV11-1 combines with J gene TRBJ2-1; the TRBD1 assignment by TCRdb is unverifiable without DNA. Germline values: CDR1 SGHAT, CDR2 FQDESV (reference sequence). The CDR3 is 14 amino acids. Variable domain in full (rest from reference TRBV11-1 and TRBJ2-1): EAEVAQSPRYKITEKSQAVAFWCDPISGHATLYWYRQILGQGPELLVQFQDESVVDDSQLPKDRFSAERLKGVDSTLKIQPAELGDSAMYLCASSPDRAYNEQFFGPGTRLTVL.